This T cell receptor (beta chain) came from a study of OX40 agonist ivuxolimab in advanced cancers. The study, taken as a whole, reports: At 0.1 to 3.0 mg/kg and by week 6, CD4+ and CD8+ T cells in the blood had expanded clonally.

Regarding this clone: Its antigen is unknown.

The assay was immunoSEQ multiplex PCR, and TCRdb's table has in-frame clones only and misses some. The repertoire has 70,000 to 90,000 clones, roughly nine tenths of them found once; the top ten carry over 10%. The V gene lost 10 bases and the J gene lost 2 bases, with 10 bases spanning the gap. The CDR3 contains 12 residues. Looked up from germline, CDR1 is SNHLY and CDR2 is FYNNEI. The TCR comes from an adult with an advanced solid tumor such as melanoma, head and neck, liver or kidney cancer. The material was CD4+ or CD8+ T cells sorted from blood, obtained in a trial of the OX40 agonist ivuxolimab. The chain uses TRBV2 and TRBJ2-3; D gene uncertain. The DNA for the CDR3 is TGTGCCACCCAAGAGACCACAGATACGCAGTATTTT. It translates to CATQETTDTQYF.